These 31 T cell receptor beta chains originate from one sample sequenced in a study of blood T cells in healthy people across ages. The use of a sample-barcoded 5' primer and a J-beta primer mix characterized a second PCR of roughly 6 to 11 cycles. TCRdb re-called the 5' RACE reads through MiXCR, storing one row per CDR3 protein. The sample lists around 1.5 million distinct CDR3 sequences, 30% to 40% occurring once. Sequenced input: blood. The receptors come from a woman in her twenties or thirties in good health.

The chain combines TRBV5-1 with TRBJ2-7; D may be TRBD2 (5 bases). The germline CDR1 and CDR2 sequences are SGHRS and YFSETQ. V dropped 0 bases and J dropped 5 bases, with 9 bases sitting between them. This CDR3 comprises 13 residues. The CDR3 region is CASSLVLANEQYF. The DNA of the CDR3 is TGCGCCAGCAGCTTGGTTCTAGCTAACGAGCAGTACTTC.

The V and J genes are TRBV18 and TRBJ2-7; no clear D. The CDR3 runs to 12 residues. Trimming left V 2 bases short and J 6 bases short, with 8 bases between. Germline CDR1 and CDR2: KGHSH and LQKENI. The CDR3 is CASSPGAAEQYF. The CDR3 DNA follows: TGTGCCAGCTCACCAGGTGCAGCCGAGCAGTACTTC. Full variable domain (outside the CDR3, taken from reference TRBV18 and TRBJ2-7): NAGVMQNPRHLVRRRGQEARLRCSPMKGHSHVYWYRQLPEEGLKFMVYLQKENIIDESGMPKERFSAEFPKEGPSILRIQQVVRGDSAAYFCASSPGAAEQYFGPGTRLTVT.

A word on this clonotype: A much larger clone sits a single nucleotide away, making a read error possible. The rearrangement links TRBV29-1 to TRBJ2-7, with D possibly matching TRBD2 (6 bases). The CDR3 spans 13 residues. Germline V gene lookup returns CDR1 SQVTM and CDR2 ANQGSEA. V lost 7 bases and J lost 3, with 16 bases in between. The CDR3 DNA follows: TGCAGCGCTACCCCCGGAGGGGACTACGAGCAGTACTTC. Its translation is CSATPGGDYEQYF.

Details on this clonotype: Being one base from a much bigger clone, this may be a read error. The V call is TRBV29-1, the J call TRBJ2-1, with TRBD1 identical over 10 bases. This CDR3 is built from 14 residues. The germline V gene encodes CDR1 SQVTM and CDR2 ANQGSEA. Trimming cost V 8 bases and J 5 bases; bases outside gene matches: 9. CDR3 sequence: CSIVRQGANNEQFF. In DNA form, the CDR3 reads TGCAGCATTGTTAGACAGGGGGCCAACAATGAGCAGTTCTTC.

CDR3 DNA: TGCGCCAGCAGCCTTCGCATCATTAGTCAGCCCCAGCATTTT. Its protein product is CASSLRIISQPQHF. The chain joins TRBV4-1 to TRBJ1-5; D not certain. The CDR3 runs 14 residues. The V end lost 4 bases, the J end lost 6 bases, and 13 bases lay between the germline ends. Germline values: CDR1 MGHRA, CDR2 YSYEKL.

The chain carries TRBV6-6 and TRBJ1-6; the D is unclear. V lost 3 bases to trimming and J lost 8 bases, with 5 bases between them. The germline gives CDR1 MNHNY, CDR2 SVGAGI (reference sequence). CDR3 length: 12 amino acids. The CDR3 sequence is CASSYQDSPLHF. The CDR3 nucleotides read TGTGCCAGCAGTTATCAGGATTCACCCCTCCACTTT.

The chain combines TRBV27 with TRBJ1-1; D possibly corresponds to TRBD1 (5 bases). The CDR3 is 15 amino acids. Germline CDR1 reads MNHEY; CDR2 reads SMNVEV (reference sequence). V lost 2 bases and J lost 1, with 11 bases in between. CDR3 protein: CASSLTGGPNTEAFF. The CDR3 DNA reads TGTGCCAGCAGTTTAACCGGGGGTCCGAACACTGAAGCTTTCTTT.

A few counts support this clonotype. The CDR3 loop is CASSSAGSQRTDTQYF. The CDR3 DNA is TGTGCCAGCAGTTCGGCGGGTAGCCAACGCACAGATACGCAGTATTTT. This rearrangement joins TRBV27 to TRBJ2-3, with D possibly TRBD2 on 5 matching bases. V shed 4 bases and J shed 1 base, with 15 bases lying between them. CDR1 is MNHEY, CDR2 SMNVEV, per germline (reference sequence). This CDR3 has 16 amino acids.

This clonotype turned up a few times. This chain uses TRBV7-9 with TRBJ2-7, with D unclear. Trimming took off 5 bases at V and 1 base at J, with 15 bases between the two ends. CDR1 is SEHNR and CDR2 is FQNEAQ in the germline V gene (reference sequence). The CDR3 consists of 15 residues. CDR3 sequence: CASSLHAVGSYEQYF. CDR3 in DNA: TGTGCCAGCAGCCTACATGCGGTTGGGTCCTACGAGCAGTACTTC.

This clonotype turned up a few times. The V gene is TRBV20-1, the J gene TRBJ1-1; tentatively, D is TRBD1 (6 bases). This CDR3 has 13 amino acids. CDR1 is DFQATT and CDR2 is SNEGSKA in the germline V gene (reference sequence). V was trimmed by 5 bases and J by 2 bases, leaving 12 bases between them. The CDR3 protein is CSADGTFNTEAFF. For the CDR3, the DNA is TGCAGTGCTGACGGGACATTTAACACTGAAGCTTTCTTT.

This clonotype was seen a handful of times. V is TRBV12-3 or TRBV12-4 and J is TRBJ2-5; D uncertain. CDR3 length equals 13 residues. Trimming left V 6 bases short and J 7 bases short, with 15 bases between. The CDR3 region is CASSPVLAGTQYF. Here the CDR3 DNA reads TGTGCCAGCAGCCCGGTCTTAGCTGGGACCCAGTACTTC.

This clonotype has a handful of counts. The V call is TRBV6-2 or TRBV6-3, the J call TRBJ1-1, with 9 nucleotides matching TRBD1. Germline V gene data show CDR1 as MNHEY and CDR2 as SVGEGT. J lost 6 bases, V lost 7 bases, and 6 bases had no gene match. The CDR3 spans 13 residues. CDR3 protein: CASMGQGSAEAFF. DNA of the CDR3: TGTGCCAGCATGGGACAGGGCAGCGCTGAAGCTTTCTTT.

V is TRBV20-1 and J is TRBJ1-2; D is perhaps TRBD1 (6 bases). This CDR3 is built from 15 residues. Germline assignment: CDR1 DFQATT and CDR2 SNEGSKA (reference sequence). Trimming took off 4 bases at V and 5 bases at J, with 20 bases between the two ends. The CDR3 DNA reads as TGCAGTGCTATCTCCGGGACAAGAACCACGTATGGCTACACCTTC. It yields the protein CSAISGTRTTYGYTF.

As regards this clonotype: At one end the junction does not follow the germline gene, possibly because of a read error. The chain uses TRBV4-1 and TRBJ2-1; TRBD2 agrees at 9 bases. This CDR3 comprises 15 residues. Germline lookup yields CDR1 MGHRA and CDR2 YSYEKL. For the CDR3, the DNA is TGCGCCGGCAGCCAAGTAGCGGGGGCCTACAATGAGCAGTTCTTC. Protein product: CAGSQVAGAYNEQFF.

This clonotype has just a few counts. The chain is built from TRBV5-1 and TRBJ2-7; D possibly uses TRBD1 or TRBD2 (5 bases each). The length of the CDR3 is 14 residues. Germline-derived CDR1 and CDR2 are SGHRS and YFSETQ. V lost 4 bases and J lost 1, with 12 bases in between. CDR3 amino acids: CASSIRDVSYEQYF. The CDR3 bases are TGCGCCAGCAGCATCCGGGACGTATCCTACGAGCAGTACTTC.

The rearrangement joins TRBV5-1 to TRBJ2-4; tentative D call: TRBD1 (6 bases). Trimming shortened V by 4 bases and J by 0 bases, and 26 bases separated the two germline ends. Germline loops: CDR1 SGHRS, CDR2 YFSETQ. This CDR3 region has 20 residues. The CDR3 protein is CASSPSGAGQRGQAKNIQYF. CDR3 nucleotides: TGCGCCAGCAGCCCCAGTGGAGCAGGACAGAGAGGACAAGCCAAAAACATTCAGTACTTC. Looking up the rest from reference TRBV5-1 and TRBJ2-4 gives the full variable domain: KAGVTQTPRYLIKTRGQQVTLSCSPISGHRSVSWYQQTPGQGLQFLFEYFSETQRNKGNFPGRFSGRQFSNSRSEMNVSTLELGDSALYLCASSPSGAGQRGQAKNIQYFGAGTRLSVL.

In its sample, this clonotype was seen a few times. The V gene is TRBV12-3 or TRBV12-4, the J gene TRBJ1-4, with TRBD1 matching 12 bases. The CDR3 is 16 amino acids. Trimming at V came to 5 bases and at J to 7 bases, leaving 8 bases not matched to a gene. The CDR3 loop reads CASSPQGQGASEKLFF. The CDR3 DNA is TGTGCCAGCAGTCCTCAGGGACAGGGGGCCAGTGAAAAACTGTTTTTT.

This clonotype was observed a handful of times. J is TRBJ2-5 and V is TRBV10-3, with 7 positions matching TRBD1. The V and J ends lost 7 bases and 11 bases, in that order; junction bases with no gene match: 10. Germline CDR1 reads ENHRY; CDR2 reads SYGVKD. This CDR3 is built from 12 residues. As DNA, the CDR3 is TGTGCCATCACCGACAGGGACAATGAGCAGTACTTC. It is translated as CAITDRDNEQYF.

This clonotype was seen only a few times. This chain connects TRBV20-1 to TRBJ2-5; D is possibly TRBD2 (6 bases). Germline values: CDR1 DFQATT, CDR2 SNEGSKA (reference sequence). V lost 0 bases, J lost 4 bases, and 12 bases lay in between. The CDR3 totals 14 residues. The CDR3 coding sequence is TGCAGTGCTAGAGATTTCCTAGCGACAGAGACCCAGTACTTC. The encoded protein is CSARDFLATETQYF.

The table lists this clonotype with many counts. This chain joins TRBV7-2 and TRBJ2-1; the match to TRBD2 covers 9 bases. This CDR3 comprises 16 residues. Losses at the gene ends were 5 bases for V and 9 bases for J; bases not matched to a gene: 14. The germline gives CDR1 SGHTA, CDR2 FQGNSA. CDR3 loop: CASSPTVAGAGSEQFF. The CDR3 DNA follows: TGTGCCAGCAGCCCAACTGTAGCGGGAGCGGGGAGTGAGCAGTTCTTC.

The V and J genes are TRBV6-1 and TRBJ2-1; D perhaps matches TRBD2 (5 bases). Trimming removed 4 bases from V and 9 bases from J, with 13 bases in between. CDR1 MNHNS and CDR2 SASEGT come from the germline V gene. This CDR3 has 13 residues. The CDR3 nucleotides are TGTGCCAGCAGTGGCGGGCTGAGGTTTGAGCAGTTCTTC. This gives the protein CASSGGLRFEQFF.

The chain recombines TRBV18 with TRBJ2-7; TRBD2 agrees at 14 bases. Germline CDR1 and CDR2: KGHSH and LQKENI. With 6 bases clipped from V and 6 bases from J, the junction kept 1 base outside the gene matches. The CDR3 has 13 residues. CDR3 residues: CASSTSGRVEQYF. CDR3 bases: TGTGCCAGCTCGACTAGCGGGAGGGTCGAGCAGTACTTC.

The chain carries TRBV29-1 and TRBJ2-3; 7 bases match TRBD2. This CDR3 spans 15 amino acids. Trimming took 6 bases from V and 2 from J; bases not matched to a gene: 11. Looked up from germline, CDR1 is SQVTM and CDR2 is ANQGSEA. CDR3 amino acids: CSVKWSGAYTDTQYF. The CDR3 nucleotides are TGCAGCGTCAAATGGAGCGGGGCATACACAGATACGCAGTATTTT.

The chain is built from TRBV12-3 or TRBV12-4 and TRBJ1-2, with 8 bases matching TRBD1. This CDR3 has 15 residues. J was trimmed by 4 bases and V by 5 bases; bases with no gene match: 9. The CDR3 spells CASSSNRGERYGYTF. CDR3 DNA sequence: TGTGCCAGCAGTAGCAACAGGGGGGAACGCTATGGCTACACCTTC.

The V gene is TRBV6-2 or TRBV6-3, the J gene TRBJ2-3; 8 bases agree with TRBD2. The CDR3 contains 16 residues. Germline CDR1 is MNHEY and CDR2 is SVGEGT. The V segment lost 5 bases and the J segment 7 bases; nucleotides outside the gene matches: 14. The CDR3 sequence is CASSLQPGLVRHTQYF. The CDR3 region has the DNA TGTGCCAGCAGTCTCCAGCCGGGACTAGTCCGACATACGCAGTATTTT.

In this sample, this clonotype turned up a few times. The rearrangement joins TRBV20-1 to TRBJ2-3; D ambiguous. Per the germline V gene, CDR1 is DFQATT and CDR2 is SNEGSKA (reference sequence). Trimming cost V 6 bases and J 6 bases, with 10 bases left between them. The CDR3 is 11 residues long. CDR3 amino acids: CSASRRDTQYF. CDR3 nucleotide sequence: TGCAGTGCATCCAGGCGGGATACGCAGTATTTT.

This clonotype was observed many times. The rearrangement uses TRBV5-1 and TRBJ1-2; tentative D call: TRBD1 (6 bases). Looked up from germline, CDR1 is SGHRS and CDR2 is YFSETQ. Trimming shortened V by 0 bases and J by 2 bases, and 11 bases separated the two germline ends. The CDR3 length is 15 residues. The chain's CDR3 is CASSLDDRRNYGYTF. The DNA of the CDR3 is TGCGCCAGCAGCTTGGACGACAGGAGAAACTATGGCTACACCTTC.

This clonotype has at least ten counts. V gene TRBV5-5 combines with J gene TRBJ2-5; 10 nucleotides agree with TRBD1. V was clipped by 2 bases and J by 2 bases; unmatched bases: 12. From germline, CDR1 is SGHKS and CDR2 YYEKEE (reference sequence). The CDR3 covers 18 residues. CDR3 sequence reads: CASSFGAHRDRGQETQYF. The CDR3 coding sequence is TGTGCCAGCAGCTTTGGGGCCCACCGGGACAGGGGACAAGAGACCCAGTACTTC.

The rearrangement uses TRBV15 and TRBJ2-1; no definite D call. Germline V lookup: CDR1 LNHNV, CDR2 YYDKDF (reference sequence). With 0 bases removed from V and 7 bases from J, the gap between germline ends came to 7 bases. The CDR3 loop spans 13 amino acids. CDR3 sequence (DNA): TGTGCCACCAGCAGAGAGCGATGGAATGAGCAGTTCTTC. Translation gives CATSRERWNEQFF.

A note on this clonotype: The junction departs from germline at one end; a sequencing error may be responsible. The chain is built from TRBV6-4 and TRBJ2-2; the D gene is possibly TRBD2 (5 bases). The germline V gene has CDR1 MRHNA and CDR2 SNTAGT. This CDR3 is built from 13 residues. CDR3 loop: CASSDSMYGELFF. CDR3 DNA sequence: TGTGCCAGCAGTGACTCGATGTACGGGGAGTTGTTTTTT.

The sample holds a few counts of this clonotype. The rearrangement links TRBV20-1 to TRBJ2-7, with D possibly TRBD2 on 5 matching bases. The germline CDR1 and CDR2 sequences are DFQATT and SNEGSKA (reference sequence). Deletions cut 5 bases from V and 2 bases from J, with 10 bases between. This CDR3 is built from 12 residues. The CDR3 sequence: CSAGGPTYEQYF. The DNA for the CDR3 is TGCAGTGCTGGAGGCCCTACCTACGAGCAGTACTTC.